These 29 T cell receptor beta chains were all obtained from the same sample, sequenced in a study of T cells after yellow fever vaccination (dated by TCRdb to about 2019). Preparation of the library involved 5' RACE. Sequencing relied on an Illumina NovaSeq 6000. Using fastp at Q25 and MiXCR, TCRdb reprocessed the public reads and kept productive beta chains. Merged by CDR3 protein, the rows form single entries marked with the most common genes and DNA. Across this sample there are hundreds of thousands of distinct CDR3 sequences, with under 20% seen only once. The top ten constitute 15% to 20% of the sample. The sample's treatment or condition label, in plain terms: live attenuated yellow fever vaccine strain. The sample was PBMCs, taken before the yellow fever booster vaccination. The origin of the receptors is a man aged 18 to 35 who received the YFV17D yellow fever vaccine.

V is TRBV10-3 and J is TRBJ2-1; D ambiguous. The CDR3 covers 13 residues. V was shortened by 7 bases and J by 9 bases, with 16 bases between the two germline ends. The V gene's germline CDR1 is ENHRY and CDR2 SYGVKD. CDR3 DNA: TGTGCCATCACCATGGACGGAAGATCTGAGCAGTTCTTC. Protein: CAITMDGRSEQFF.

This clonotype occurred a few times. V is TRBV6-5 and J is TRBJ2-7; D remains ambiguous. The V and J ends lost 3 bases and 2 bases respectively, with 5 bases between them. CDR3 length: 12 residues. Germline CDR1 is MNHEY and CDR2 is SVGAGI. CDR3 DNA sequence: TGTGCCAGCAGTTATGGTCCCTACGAGCAGTACTTC. It translates to CASSYGPYEQYF.

The chain combines TRBV4-3 with TRBJ1-2; D perhaps matches TRBD1 (6 bases). Germline V gene lookup returns CDR1 LGHNA and CDR2 YSLEER. The CDR3 has 15 amino acids. The V end lost 3 bases, the J end lost 2 bases, and 13 bases lay between the germline ends. Here the CDR3 DNA reads TGCGCCAGCAGCCAGAGCCCACAGGGCAACTATGGCTACACCTTC. It specifies CASSQSPQGNYGYTF.

This clonotype came up a few times. J is TRBJ2-1 and V is TRBV7-9, with 7 bases aligning to TRBD2. Germline V gene lookup returns CDR1 SEHNR and CDR2 FQNEAQ (reference sequence). Trimming cost V 3 bases and J 0 bases; bases outside gene matches: 5. The CDR3 loop spans 16 amino acids. The CDR3 here is CASSFRAGSSYNEQFF. In nucleotides, the CDR3 is TGTGCCAGCAGCTTTCGAGCGGGGAGCTCCTACAATGAGCAGTTCTTC.

This clonotype was picked up a small number of times. This chain joins TRBV12-3 or TRBV12-4 and TRBJ2-1; 7 positions match TRBD1. Germline trimming cut 3 bases from V and 7 bases from J; bases unmatched to any gene: 9. This CDR3 region has 15 residues. This chain's CDR3 is CASSFYRGQSNEQFF. As DNA, the CDR3 is TGTGCCAGCAGTTTCTACCGGGGACAGAGTAATGAGCAGTTCTTC.

The rearrangement joins TRBV7-9 to TRBJ1-1, with 8 bases aligning to TRBD1. Losses at the gene ends were 5 bases for V and 4 bases for J; bases not matched to a gene: 9. The CDR3 loop spans 15 amino acids. The V gene's germline CDR1 is SEHNR and CDR2 FQNEAQ (reference sequence). The CDR3 DNA sequence: TGTGCCAGCAGCCGACACAGGGGGGAGACCACTGAAGCTTTCTTT. Translation: CASSRHRGETTEAFF. Combining the CDR3 with reference TRBV7-9 and TRBJ1-1 gives the whole variable domain DTGVSQNPRHKITKRGQNVTFRCDPISEHNRLYWYRQTLGQGPEFLTYFQNEAQLEKSRLLSDRFSAERPKGSFSTLEIQRTEQGDSAMYLCASSRHRGETTEAFFGQGTRLTVV.

The rearrangement uses TRBV7-9 and TRBJ2-1, with 13 bases identical to TRBD2. This CDR3 has 16 amino acids. V lost 4 bases, J lost 9 bases, and 9 bases stayed unmatched. Germline V gene data show CDR1 as SEHNR and CDR2 as FQNEAQ (reference sequence). CDR3 residues: CASSSTTSGGDSEQFF. The CDR3 nucleotides are TGTGCCAGCAGCTCAACTACTAGCGGGGGGGACAGTGAGCAGTTCTTC.

This clonotype has more than one count but fewer than ten. The genes are TRBV12-3 or TRBV12-4 and TRBJ2-5; TRBD1 agrees at 8 bases. The ends lost 5 bases at V and 2 bases at J; junction bases unmatched: 7. This CDR3 region has 15 residues. The CDR3 DNA sequence: TGTGCCAGCAGTCAAAACAGGGGGACGCAAGAGACCCAGTACTTC. As protein: CASSQNRGTQETQYF.

This clonotype showed up just a few times. The rearrangement joins TRBV7-8 to TRBJ2-7; TRBD2 is a possible D gene (6 bases). The CDR3 has 16 amino acids. The V end lost 7 bases, the J end lost 2 bases, and 21 bases lay between the germline ends. Germline-derived CDR1 and CDR2 are SGHVS and FQNEAQ. The CDR3 DNA is TGTGCCAGCACCGTTTCCCCGGGACTTAGTACCTACGAGCAGTACTTC. Encoded protein: CASTVSPGLSTYEQYF. Full variable domain (outside the CDR3, taken from reference TRBV7-8 and TRBJ2-7): GAGVSQSPRYKVAKRGQDVALRCDPISGHVSLFWYQQALGQGPEFLTYFQNEAQLDKSGLPSDRFFAERPEGSVSTLKIQRTQQEDSAVYLCASTVSPGLSTYEQYFGPGTRLTVT.

This sequence joins TRBV3-1 and TRBJ2-5, with D perhaps given as TRBD1 or TRBD2 (5 bases each). This CDR3 is 13 amino acids long. V dropped 3 bases and J dropped 7 bases, with 12 bases sitting between them. Germline V gene sequence: CDR1 LGHDT, CDR2 YNNKEL (reference sequence). CDR3 sequence (DNA): TGTGCCAGCAGCCAGGGGGAAATGCGGACCCAGTACTTC. Amino acid sequence: CASSQGEMRTQYF.

V is TRBV29-1 and J is TRBJ2-5, with D possibly being TRBD2 (6 bases). V lost 8 bases and J lost 2, with 15 bases in between. The germline CDR1 and CDR2 sequences are SQVTM and ANQGSEA. This CDR3 spans 13 amino acids. The CDR3 DNA sequence: TGCAGCTGGCGGGGCGGCCCTCAAGAGACCCAGTACTTC. Its protein product is CSWRGGPQETQYF.

The chain uses TRBV6-1 and TRBJ2-5; TRBD1 agrees at 8 bases. Per germline, CDR1 MNHNS and CDR2 SASEGT. J was trimmed by 2 bases and V by 3 bases; bases with no gene match: 2. The CDR3 is made up of 14 amino acids. CDR3 residues: CASSEDRVQETQYF. The CDR3 DNA reads TGTGCCAGCAGTGAGGACAGGGTACAAGAGACCCAGTACTTC.

This clonotype was seen only a few times. This chain uses TRBV7-9 with TRBJ2-1; 7 nucleotides line up with TRBD1. The CDR3 contains 12 residues. Trimming removed 5 bases from V and 13 bases from J; junction bases left unmatched: 8. CDR1 SEHNR and CDR2 FQNEAQ come from the germline V gene (reference sequence). Written as DNA, the CDR3 is TGTGCCAGCAGCCTGGGACAGTCTATACAGTTCTTC. Translated: CASSLGQSIQFF.

The chain combines TRBV6-2 or TRBV6-3 with TRBJ1-5, with 8 bases lining up with TRBD1. Trimming at V came to 5 bases and at J to 0 bases, leaving 9 bases not matched to a gene. This CDR3 contains 17 residues. Germline assignment: CDR1 MNHEY and CDR2 SVGEGT. CDR3 in amino acids: CASSPAKGTGSNQPQHF. The CDR3 region has the DNA TGTGCCAGCAGTCCCGCCAAGGGGACAGGTAGCAATCAGCCCCAGCATTTT.

The gene calls are TRBV20-1 and TRBJ2-3, with TRBD2 matching over 13 bases. The germline CDR1 and CDR2 sequences are DFQATT and SNEGSKA (reference sequence). The CDR3 covers 19 residues. This CDR3 is CYYSPPGTGTSGETDTQYF. The CDR3 region has the DNA TGCTACTATTCTCCACCGGGTACCGGGACTAGCGGGGAGACAGATACGCAGTATTTT.

This clonotype was detected ten times or more. The gene calls are TRBV4-3 and TRBJ2-1, with 10 nucleotides matching TRBD1. CDR1 LGHNA and CDR2 YSLEER come from the germline V gene. The junction had 10 bases not matched to a gene; V was cut back by 0 bases and J by 8 bases. The CDR3 contains 17 residues. The CDR3 loop is CASSQDQDRGRLDEQFF. In nucleotides, the CDR3 is TGCGCCAGCAGCCAAGATCAGGACAGGGGGAGGCTCGATGAGCAGTTCTTC.

This clonotype was observed a handful of times. The rearrangement joins TRBV20-1 to TRBJ2-5, with 8 bases fitting TRBD2. The CDR3 loop spans 14 amino acids. Germline lookup yields CDR1 DFQATT and CDR2 SNEGSKA (reference sequence). The junction had 8 bases not matched to a gene; V was cut back by 3 bases and J by 5 bases. The CDR3 loop reads CSARSGGASETQYF. The CDR3 coding sequence is TGCAGTGCTAGGTCCGGGGGGGCCAGTGAGACCCAGTACTTC.

This clonotype was observed a few times. The chain is built from TRBV5-1 and TRBJ2-1; D ambiguous. Germline-derived CDR1 and CDR2 are SGHRS and YFSETQ. The CDR3 contains 14 residues. V was pared by 4 bases and J by 6 bases, with 14 bases between. In DNA, the CDR3 is TGCGCCAGCAGCCTGGAATGGCGGACCAATGAGCAGTTCTTC. Its protein is CASSLEWRTNEQFF.

In this sample, this clonotype turned up many times. The genes are TRBV4-1 and TRBJ2-7; 9 bases map to TRBD1. The CDR3 totals 19 residues. CDR1 is MGHRA and CDR2 is YSYEKL in the germline V gene. Trimming took 4 bases from V and 2 from J; bases not matched to a gene: 18. CDR3 sequence: CASSRITGQGAVEAYEQYF. The CDR3 nucleotides are TGCGCCAGCAGCCGAATAACGGGACAGGGAGCAGTGGAAGCCTACGAGCAGTACTTC.

This clonotype has at least ten counts. This chain connects TRBV5-1 to TRBJ2-3, with D uncertain. With 3 bases removed from V and 4 bases from J, the gap between germline ends came to 21 bases. The CDR3 has 17 amino acids. Germline V lookup: CDR1 SGHRS, CDR2 YFSETQ. Here the CDR3 reads CASSSTYTRPRADTQYF. CDR3 coding DNA: TGCGCCAGCAGCTCGACGTATACCCGACCCCGGGCAGATACGCAGTATTTT.

This sequence joins TRBV11-2 and TRBJ2-7; no firm D call. Germline V gene lookup returns CDR1 SGHAT and CDR2 FQNNGV. Trimming shortened V by 1 base and J by 3 bases, and 10 bases separated the two germline ends. CDR3 length equals 14 residues. CDR3 sequence reads: CASSLGGSDYEQYV. The CDR3 nucleotides are TGTGCCAGCAGCTTAGGTGGCTCGGACTACGAGCAGTACGTC.

In this sample, this clonotype turned up a few times. The genes are TRBV6-1 and TRBJ2-7, with D tentatively TRBD2 (5 bases). The V gene's germline CDR1 is MNHNS and CDR2 SASEGT. The V end was cut by 4 bases, the J end by 6 bases, with 22 bases between. The CDR3 runs 16 residues. CDR3 bases: TGTGCCAGCAGTGCCTACTTCCCGGGCCTAGGAGGCGAGCAGTACGTC. As protein: CASSAYFPGLGGEQYV.

This chain's CDR3 is CASSPEGRTYYGYTF. In DNA, the CDR3 is TGTGCCAGCAGCCCCGAAGGACGGACCTACTATGGCTACACCTTC. The chain recombines TRBV6-2 or TRBV6-3 with TRBJ1-2; D is unclear. The CDR3 covers 15 residues. The V end lost 6 bases, the J end lost 3 bases, and 17 bases lay between the germline ends. Per the germline V gene, CDR1 is MNHEY and CDR2 is SVGEGT.

This clonotype turned up a few times. The chain couples TRBV29-1 to TRBJ2-2; TRBD1 or TRBD2 may be the D gene (5 bases each). The V gene lost 4 bases and the J gene lost 0 bases, with 9 bases spanning the gap. From germline, CDR1 is SQVTM and CDR2 ANQGSEA. The CDR3 sequence is 14 residues long. The CDR3 coding sequence is TGCAGCGTTGTCGGGGCCGCGAACACCGGGGAGCTGTTTTTT. Amino acid sequence: CSVVGAANTGELFF.

This clonotype was counted ten times or more. This chain links TRBV20-1 with TRBJ2-2; no firm D call. The CDR3 covers 16 residues. Germline loops: CDR1 DFQATT, CDR2 SNEGSKA (reference sequence). V lost 3 bases and J 1 base, leaving 15 bases between the germline ends. This CDR3 is CSARQAGMMNTGELFF. Here the CDR3 DNA reads TGCAGTGCTAGGCAGGCCGGTATGATGAACACCGGGGAGCTGTTTTTT.

This clonotype was seen a handful of times. The chain joins TRBV29-1 to TRBJ1-5; 9 nucleotides agree with TRBD1. CDR3 length: 13 amino acids. The junction had 4 bases not matched to a gene; V was cut back by 6 bases and J by 4 bases. CDR1 and CDR2 from the germline V gene are SQVTM and ANQGSEA. The CDR3 nucleotides read TGCAGCGTCGGACAGGGGCTGAATCAGCCCCAGCATTTT. Residues: CSVGQGLNQPQHF.

In its sample, this clonotype was seen a few times. The chain recombines TRBV20-1 with TRBJ2-3; no clear D gene. Trimming stripped 4 bases from V and 1 base from J, with 9 bases between. The germline V gene has CDR1 DFQATT and CDR2 SNEGSKA (reference sequence). The CDR3 has 13 amino acids. The CDR3 DNA reads as TGCAGTGCTATACCGTCAGGCACAGATACGCAGTATTTT. As protein: CSAIPSGTDTQYF.

This chain links TRBV19 with TRBJ2-7, with D possibly being TRBD1 (5 bases). Trimming shortened V by 5 bases and J by 1 base, and 12 bases separated the two germline ends. The CDR3 extends over 14 amino acids. Germline CDR1 and CDR2: LNHDA and SQIVND (reference sequence). The CDR3 region is CASSLTVLSYEQYF. The CDR3 nucleotides are TGTGCCAGTAGTCTGACAGTCCTATCCTACGAGCAGTACTTC.

The chain links TRBV20-1 to TRBJ2-7, with TRBD2 matching 9 bases. Germline V gene sequence: CDR1 DFQATT, CDR2 SNEGSKA (reference sequence). The CDR3 is made up of 15 amino acids. Germline trimming cut 1 base from V and 3 bases from J; bases unmatched to any gene: 7. CDR3 amino acids: CSARARVAGDYEQYF. The CDR3 DNA is TGCAGTGCTAGAGCGAGGGTAGCGGGGGACTACGAGCAGTACTTC.